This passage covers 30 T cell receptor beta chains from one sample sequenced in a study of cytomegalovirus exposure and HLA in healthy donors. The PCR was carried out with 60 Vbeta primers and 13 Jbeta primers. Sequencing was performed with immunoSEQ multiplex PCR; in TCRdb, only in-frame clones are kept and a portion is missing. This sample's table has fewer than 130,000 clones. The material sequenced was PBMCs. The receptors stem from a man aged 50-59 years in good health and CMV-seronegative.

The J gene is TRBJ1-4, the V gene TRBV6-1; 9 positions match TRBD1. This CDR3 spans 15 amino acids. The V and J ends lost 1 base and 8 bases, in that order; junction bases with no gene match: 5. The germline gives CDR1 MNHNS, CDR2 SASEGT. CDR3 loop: CASSEVRTGEEKLFF. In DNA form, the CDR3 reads TGTGCCAGCAGTGAAGTGCGGACAGGGGAGGAAAAACTGTTTTTT.

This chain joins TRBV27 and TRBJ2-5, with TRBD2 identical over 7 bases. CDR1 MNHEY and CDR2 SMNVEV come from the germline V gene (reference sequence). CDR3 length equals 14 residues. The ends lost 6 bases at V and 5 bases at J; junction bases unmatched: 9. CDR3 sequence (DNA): TGTGCCAGCAGACAAATGTGGGGGGGGGAGACCCAGTACTTC. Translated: CASRQMWGGETQYF.

The CDR3 DNA is TGTGCCAGCAGTTTAAGACGGGGTAGGTACACTGAAGCTTTCTTT. Amino acid sequence: CASSLRRGRYTEAFF. This sequence joins TRBV28 and TRBJ1-1; D remains unclear. V was shortened by 2 bases and J by 3 bases, with 13 bases between the two germline ends. Looked up from germline, CDR1 is MDHEN and CDR2 is SYDVKM. The CDR3 covers 15 residues.

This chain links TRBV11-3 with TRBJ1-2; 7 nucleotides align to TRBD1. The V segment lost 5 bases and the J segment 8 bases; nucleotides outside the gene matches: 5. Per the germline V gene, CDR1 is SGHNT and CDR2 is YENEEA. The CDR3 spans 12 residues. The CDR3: CASSTQGKGYTF. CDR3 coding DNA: TGTGCCAGCAGCACACAGGGGAAAGGCTACACCTTC.

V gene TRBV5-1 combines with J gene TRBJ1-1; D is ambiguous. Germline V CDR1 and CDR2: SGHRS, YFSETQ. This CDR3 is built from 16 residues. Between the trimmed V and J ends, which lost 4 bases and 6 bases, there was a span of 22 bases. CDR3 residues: CASSNVLSGGVSEAFF. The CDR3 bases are TGCGCCAGCAGCAATGTTCTGTCAGGCGGGGTCTCTGAAGCTTTCTTT. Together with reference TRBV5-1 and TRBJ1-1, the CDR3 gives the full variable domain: KAGVTQTPRYLIKTRGQQVTLSCSPISGHRSVSWYQQTPGQGLQFLFEYFSETQRNKGNFPGRFSGRQFSNSRSEMNVSTLELGDSALYLCASSNVLSGGVSEAFFGQGTRLTVV.

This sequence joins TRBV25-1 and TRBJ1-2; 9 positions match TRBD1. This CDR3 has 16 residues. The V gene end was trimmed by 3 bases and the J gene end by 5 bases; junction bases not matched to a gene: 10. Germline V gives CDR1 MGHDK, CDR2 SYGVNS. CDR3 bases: TGTGCCAGCAGTGAGGACAACAGGGGGCTTGGGTATGGCTACACCTTC. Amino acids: CASSEDNRGLGYGYTF.

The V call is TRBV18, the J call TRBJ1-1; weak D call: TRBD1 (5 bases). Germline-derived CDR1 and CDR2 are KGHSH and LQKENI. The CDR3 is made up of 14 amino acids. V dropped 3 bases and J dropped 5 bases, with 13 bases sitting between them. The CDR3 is CASSPVAGGTEAFF. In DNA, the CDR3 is TGTGCCAGCTCACCGGTGGCGGGGGGGACTGAAGCTTTCTTT.

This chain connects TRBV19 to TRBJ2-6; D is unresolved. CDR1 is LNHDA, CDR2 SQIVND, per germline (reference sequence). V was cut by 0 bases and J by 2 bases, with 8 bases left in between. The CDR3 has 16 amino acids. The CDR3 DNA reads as TGTGCCAGTAGTATAGATCTGGCAGCTGGGGCCAACGTCCTGACTTTC. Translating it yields CASSIDLAAGANVLTF.

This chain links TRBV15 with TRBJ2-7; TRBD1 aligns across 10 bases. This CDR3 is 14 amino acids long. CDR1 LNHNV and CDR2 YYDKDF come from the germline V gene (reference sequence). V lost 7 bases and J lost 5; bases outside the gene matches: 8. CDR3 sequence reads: CATNPGTGDHEQYF. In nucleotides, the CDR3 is TGTGCCACCAACCCCGGGACAGGGGACCACGAGCAGTACTTC. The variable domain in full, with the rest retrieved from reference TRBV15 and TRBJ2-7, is DAMVIQNPRYQVTQFGKPVTLSCSQTLNHNVMYWYQQKSSQAPKLLFHYYDKDFNNEADTPDNFQSRRPNTSFCFLDIRSPGLGDTAMYLCATNPGTGDHEQYFGPGTRLTVT.

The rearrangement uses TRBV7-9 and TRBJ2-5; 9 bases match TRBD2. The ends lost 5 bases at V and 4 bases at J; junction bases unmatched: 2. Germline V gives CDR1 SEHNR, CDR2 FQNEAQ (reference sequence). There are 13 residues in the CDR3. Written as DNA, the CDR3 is TGTGCCAGCAGCGAACTAGCGGGAGAGACCCAGTACTTC. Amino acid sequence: CASSELAGETQYF.

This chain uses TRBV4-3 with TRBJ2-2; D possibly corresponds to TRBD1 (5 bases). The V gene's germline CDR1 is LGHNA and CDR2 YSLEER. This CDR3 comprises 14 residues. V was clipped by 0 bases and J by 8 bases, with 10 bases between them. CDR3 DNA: TGCGCCAGCAGCCAAGATGTAGGGGCGGGGGAGCTGTTTTTT. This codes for CASSQDVGAGELFF.

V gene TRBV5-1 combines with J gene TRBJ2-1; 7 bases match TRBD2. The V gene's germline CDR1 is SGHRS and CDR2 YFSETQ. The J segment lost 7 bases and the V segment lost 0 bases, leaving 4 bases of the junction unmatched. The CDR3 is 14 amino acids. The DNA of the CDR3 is TGCGCCAGCAGCTTGGGGTGGGGGGGGAATGAGCAGTTCTTC. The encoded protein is CASSLGWGGNEQFF.

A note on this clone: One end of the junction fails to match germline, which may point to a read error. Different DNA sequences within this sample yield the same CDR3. CDR3 in amino acids: CATSSDSWLGYGYTF. The CDR3, as DNA: TGCGCCACCAGCTCGGACTCGTGGCTGGGTTATGGCTACACCTTC. The V and J genes are TRBV15 and TRBJ1-2; D gene ambiguous. CDR3 length equals 15 residues. The germline gives CDR1 LNHNV, CDR2 YYDKDF (reference sequence).

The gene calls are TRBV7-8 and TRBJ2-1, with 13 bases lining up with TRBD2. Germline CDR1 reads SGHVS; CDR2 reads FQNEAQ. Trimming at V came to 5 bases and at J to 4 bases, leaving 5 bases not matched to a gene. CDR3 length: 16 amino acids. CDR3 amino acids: CASSHTSGRAYNEQFF. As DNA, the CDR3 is TGTGCCAGCAGCCACACTAGCGGGAGGGCGTACAATGAGCAGTTCTTC.

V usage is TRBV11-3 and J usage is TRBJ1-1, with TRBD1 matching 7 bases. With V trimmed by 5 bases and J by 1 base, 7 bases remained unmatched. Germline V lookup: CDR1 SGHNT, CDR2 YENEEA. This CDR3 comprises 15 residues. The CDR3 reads CASSRPGGRNTEAFF. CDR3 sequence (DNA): TGTGCCAGCAGCAGACCAGGGGGGCGGAACACTGAAGCTTTCTTT.

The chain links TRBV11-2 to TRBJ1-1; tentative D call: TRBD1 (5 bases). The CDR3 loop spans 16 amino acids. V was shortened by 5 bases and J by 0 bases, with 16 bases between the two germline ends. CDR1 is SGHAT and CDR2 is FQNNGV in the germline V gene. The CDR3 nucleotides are TGTGCCAGCAGCCTTAGGTTCGGGACTGTGAACACTGAAGCTTTCTTT. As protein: CASSLRFGTVNTEAFF.

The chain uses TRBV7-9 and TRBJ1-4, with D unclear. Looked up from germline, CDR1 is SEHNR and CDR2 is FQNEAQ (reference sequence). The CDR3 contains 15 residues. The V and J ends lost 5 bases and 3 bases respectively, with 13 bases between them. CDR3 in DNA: TGTGCCAGCAGCGCCGGGTTGGTCGCTAATGAAAAACTGTTTTTT. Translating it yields CASSAGLVANEKLFF.

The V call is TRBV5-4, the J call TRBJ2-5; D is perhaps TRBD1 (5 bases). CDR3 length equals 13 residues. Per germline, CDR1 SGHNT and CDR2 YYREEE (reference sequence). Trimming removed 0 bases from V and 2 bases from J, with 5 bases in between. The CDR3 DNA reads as TGTGCCAGCAGCTTGGGACAGCAAGAGACCCAGTACTTC. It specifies CASSLGQQETQYF.

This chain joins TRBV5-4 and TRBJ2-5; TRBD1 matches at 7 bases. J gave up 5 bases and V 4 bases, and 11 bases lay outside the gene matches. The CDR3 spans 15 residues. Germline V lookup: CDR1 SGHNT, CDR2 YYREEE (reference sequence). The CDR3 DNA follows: TGTGCCAGCAGCACAAACAGGGACAGACCGGAGACCCAGTACTTC. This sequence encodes CASSTNRDRPETQYF.

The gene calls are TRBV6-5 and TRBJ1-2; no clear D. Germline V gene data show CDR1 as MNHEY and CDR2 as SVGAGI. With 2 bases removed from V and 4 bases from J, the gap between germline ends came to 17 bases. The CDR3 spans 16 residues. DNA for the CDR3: TGTGCCAGCAGTTACACCTCCGTCGACTATTTCTATGGCTACACCTTC. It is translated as CASSYTSVDYFYGYTF.

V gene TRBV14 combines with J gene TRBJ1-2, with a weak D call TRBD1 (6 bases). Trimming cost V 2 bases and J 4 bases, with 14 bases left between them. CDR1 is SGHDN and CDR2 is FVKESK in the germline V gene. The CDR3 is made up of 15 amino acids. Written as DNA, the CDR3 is TGTGCCAGCAGCCAACAGGGGCCACTTCCCTATGGCTACACCTTC. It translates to CASSQQGPLPYGYTF.

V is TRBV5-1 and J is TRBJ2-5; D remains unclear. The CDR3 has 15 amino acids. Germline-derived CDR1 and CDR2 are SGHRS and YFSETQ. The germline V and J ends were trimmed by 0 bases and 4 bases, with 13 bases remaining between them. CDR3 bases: TGCGCCAGCAGCTTGGGCGGTTCGGTGCGAGAGACCCAGTACTTC. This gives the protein CASSLGGSVRETQYF.

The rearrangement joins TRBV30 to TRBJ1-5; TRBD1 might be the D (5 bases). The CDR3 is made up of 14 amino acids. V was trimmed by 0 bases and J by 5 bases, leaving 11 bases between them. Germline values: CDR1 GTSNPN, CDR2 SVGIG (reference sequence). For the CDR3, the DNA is TGTGCCTGGAGTGTACTAGCGGGGGATCAGCCCCAGCATTTT. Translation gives CAWSVLAGDQPQHF.

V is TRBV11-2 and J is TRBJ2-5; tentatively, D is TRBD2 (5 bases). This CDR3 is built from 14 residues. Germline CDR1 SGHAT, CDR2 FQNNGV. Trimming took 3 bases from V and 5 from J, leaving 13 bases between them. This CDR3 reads CASSFSTGGETQYF. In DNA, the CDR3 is TGTGCCAGCAGCTTCTCTACCGGAGGTGAGACCCAGTACTTC.

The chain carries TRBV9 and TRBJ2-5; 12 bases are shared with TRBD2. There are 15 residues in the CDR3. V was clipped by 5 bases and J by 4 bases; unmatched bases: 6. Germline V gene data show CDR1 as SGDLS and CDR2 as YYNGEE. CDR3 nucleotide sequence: TGTGCCAGCAGTCTAGCGGGGGGGCCGGGAGAGACCCAGTACTTC. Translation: CASSLAGGPGETQYF.

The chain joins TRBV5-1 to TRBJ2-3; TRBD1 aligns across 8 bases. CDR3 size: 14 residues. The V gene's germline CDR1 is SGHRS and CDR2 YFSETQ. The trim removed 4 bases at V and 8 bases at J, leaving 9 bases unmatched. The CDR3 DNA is TGCGCCAGCAGCGACACTTCACAGGGGGTTACGCAGTATTTT. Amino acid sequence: CASSDTSQGVTQYF.

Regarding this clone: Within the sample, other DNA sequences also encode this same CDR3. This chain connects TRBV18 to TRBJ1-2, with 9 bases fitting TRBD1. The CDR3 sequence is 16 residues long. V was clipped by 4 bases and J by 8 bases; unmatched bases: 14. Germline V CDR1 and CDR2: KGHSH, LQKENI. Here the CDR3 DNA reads TGTGCCAGCTCACTACAATCCGGACAGGGGATTGGCGGCTACACCTTC. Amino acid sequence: CASSLQSGQGIGGYTF. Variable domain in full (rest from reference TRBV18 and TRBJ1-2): NAGVMQNPRHLVRRRGQEARLRCSPMKGHSHVYWYRQLPEEGLKFMVYLQKENIIDESGMPKERFSAEFPKEGPSILRIQQVVRGDSAAYFCASSLQSGQGIGGYTFGSGTRLTVV.

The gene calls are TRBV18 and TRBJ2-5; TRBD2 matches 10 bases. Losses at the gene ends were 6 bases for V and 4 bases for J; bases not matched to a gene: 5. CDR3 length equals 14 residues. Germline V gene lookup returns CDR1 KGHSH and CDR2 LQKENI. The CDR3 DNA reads TGTGCCAGCTCGGCGGGACTAGCGCCAGAGACCCAGTACTTC. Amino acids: CASSAGLAPETQYF.

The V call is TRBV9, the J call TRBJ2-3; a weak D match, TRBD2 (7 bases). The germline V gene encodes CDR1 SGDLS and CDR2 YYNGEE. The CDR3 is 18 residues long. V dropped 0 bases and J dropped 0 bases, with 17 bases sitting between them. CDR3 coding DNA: TGTGCCAGCAGCGTAGGGAGTGGGAGGGGGAGTAGCACAGATACGCAGTATTTT. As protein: CASSVGSGRGSSTDTQYF.

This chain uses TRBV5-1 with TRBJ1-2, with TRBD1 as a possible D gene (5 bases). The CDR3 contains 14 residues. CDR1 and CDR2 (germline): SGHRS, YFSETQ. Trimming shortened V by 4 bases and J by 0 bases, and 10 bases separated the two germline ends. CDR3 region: CASSRGITNYGYTF. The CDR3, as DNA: TGCGCCAGCAGCCGGGGGATAACTAACTATGGCTACACCTTC.